This T cell receptor (beta chain) was profiled in a study of T-cell memory formation after mild COVID-19. Study information: Largely, the TCR clusters proved donor specific. Study-wide findings and caveats: Some responding clones appeared in pre-infection memory, suggesting cross-reactive memory joined. Second-wave clones with a day 37 peak had unconfirmed SARS-CoV-2 specificity.

This clonotype turned up a few times. The antigen is unknown. TCRdb passed the 5' RACE reads through MiXCR, listing each CDR3 protein once. This sample has under 250,000 distinct CDR3 sequences, with 15% found just once. There are 19 residues in the CDR3. The V gene's germline CDR1 is MGHRA and CDR2 YSYEKL. The V and J ends lost 4 bases and 3 bases respectively, with 26 bases between them. V and J are TRBV4-1 and TRBJ2-3, with D possibly matching TRBD1 (6 bases). The sequence derives from an adult woman who had mild COVID-19 (a few samples of this study predate the infection). Cell type and time point are not known. The specimen was PBMCs or a T cell subset sorted from them (not recorded which). The CDR3 region is CASSRGTPLITPSTDTQYF. The CDR3, as DNA: TGCGCCAGCAGCCGGGGGACACCCTTAATTACCCCTAGTACAGATACGCAGTATTTT.